This TCR beta chain derives from a study of glioma-infiltrating T cells after dendritic cell vaccination. The wider study: Dendritic cell vaccination trial patients had either newly diagnosed or recurrent glioblastoma. Dendritic cells derived from monocytes and pulsed with autologous tumor lysate formed the vaccine.

The V gene end was trimmed by 5 bases and the J gene end by 2 bases; junction bases not matched to a gene: 4. This CDR3 has 16 amino acids. Per germline, CDR1 SGHNT and CDR2 YENEEA. Time point in this sample: after dendritic cell vaccination, including at tumor progression/relapse. The immunoSEQ assay amplified TCRB CDR3 from up to about 2 ug DNA. The PCR used 60 V beta and 13 J beta primers. Generated by immunoSEQ multiplex PCR, the TCRdb table keeps only in-frame clones and is missing some. Of approximately 93,000 clones detected, about 85% appear once; the ten largest clones hold about 9.3%. This sequence joins TRBV11-3 and TRBJ2-1; 12 bases match TRBD2. This TCR was sampled from a human donor with glioblastoma. The sample was blood, taken after dendritic cell vaccination. For the CDR3, the DNA is TGTGCCAGCAGCCGGGGACTAGCGGGCACCTACAATGAGCAGTTCTTC. It codes for CASSRGLAGTYNEQFF.